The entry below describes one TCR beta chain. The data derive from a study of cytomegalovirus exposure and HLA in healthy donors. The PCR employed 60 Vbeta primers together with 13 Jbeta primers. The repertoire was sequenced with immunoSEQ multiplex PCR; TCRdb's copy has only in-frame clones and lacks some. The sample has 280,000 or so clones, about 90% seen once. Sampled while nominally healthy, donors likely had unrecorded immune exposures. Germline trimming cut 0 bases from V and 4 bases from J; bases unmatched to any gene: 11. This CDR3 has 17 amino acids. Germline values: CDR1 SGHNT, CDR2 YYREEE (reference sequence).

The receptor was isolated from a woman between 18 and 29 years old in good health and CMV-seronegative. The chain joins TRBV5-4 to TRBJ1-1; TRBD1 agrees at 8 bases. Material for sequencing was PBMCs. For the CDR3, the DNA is TGTGCCAGCAGCTTGGCTCGGCAGGGGGCGTCGGGCACTGAAGCTTTCTTT. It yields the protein CASSLARQGASGTEAFF.